The present T cell receptor (beta chain) was sequenced within a study of vaccination and CD4 T cells after COVID-19 (dated by TCRdb to 2021 to 2024). Notes on the research overall: Every convalescent patient had a positive nasal swab PCR test for SARS-CoV-2, with mild disease in about nine patients and severe disease in one. The convalescent cohort included six males and four females, with two Hispanic individuals, seven Caucasians, two Asians and one multiracial person. Participants got two doses of the Pfizer-BioNTech BNT162b2 vaccine (n=8) or two doses of the Moderna mRNA-1273 vaccine (n=2). Post-COVID blood samples were collected from convalescent patients a median of roughly 100 days after diagnosis, with a range of roughly 30 to 161 days. Post-vaccine blood samples were taken a median of around 77 days after the second vaccine dose, with a range of about 13 to 241 days. The cultures were stimulated with overlapping spike peptide pools from SARS-CoV-2 and from the common cold coronaviruses HCoV-NL63, HCoV-OC43 and HCoV-229E. In control cultures, a CEFX viral epitope pool was used as positive control, an HIV-1 Nef peptide pool was used as negative control, or no peptide was added. In under twelve COVID-19 convalescent patients and a handful of infection-naive healthy vaccine recipients, researchers compared the spike-specific CD4+ TCR repertoire from before mRNA vaccination with the repertoire from after. Broad study findings and their caveats: Although the median number of SARS-CoV-2-reactive clonotypes went up from fewer than 25 after infection to 35 to 40 after vaccination, the increase was not significant. Relatively few convalescent patients were included in the study, and early timepoints after natural infection were not analyzed. Among the post-vaccine SARS-CoV-2-reactive clones in convalescent patients, a median 86.3% showed up only after vaccination, which suggests vaccine-specific priming. Of the vaccine-specific clones found in convalescent patients, nearly all (304 of 307) were mono-reactive for SARS-CoV-2 spike instead of being cross-reactive with common cold coronaviruses.

Worth noting for this clonotype: No cognate antigen has been identified for it. It has no much larger one-base neighbor in the sample; base qualities were not kept.

The library was built by means of PCR. TCR sequencing of DNA from cultured CD4+ T cells used the Oncomine TCR Beta short-read assay at the Johns Hopkins FTIC core. The QIAamp micro DNA kit was used to extract genomic DNA from the cultured CD4+ T cells. Oncomine TCR Beta libraries from cultured CD4+ T cells were pooled with unique dual indexes and sequenced on an Illumina iSeq 100. The study's own analysis went as follows. Non-productive sequences were filtered out, and CDR3s that did not start with C, did not end with F or W, or were shorter than 7 amino acids were discarded. Antigen-specific clonotypes were identified with the MANAFEST web application by comparing peptide-stimulated wells with reference and other culture wells. To be called positive, a clone needed an FDR below 0.05, an odds ratio above 5, and a productive frequency above 0.1% in at least two of three replicate wells. A clonotype counted as cross-reactive if it showed significant expansion both in the SARS-CoV-2 spike wells and in at least one common cold coronavirus spike condition. Similarity between CDR3 sequences was evaluated in R version 3.6.1 using Levenshtein distances (stringdist) and unrooted phylogenetic trees (ape). TCRdb handled the public reads itself, with Q25 trimming in fastp and clone calling in MiXCR, and kept productive beta chains. All rows with the same CDR3 protein become a single entry with the most common DNA and genes. TCRdb's processing, not the study's, gives the V and J calls here. This sample is represented by around 20,000 distinct CDR3 sequences; roughly 46% of them were singletons. The ten largest clones take up roughly 25% of the sample.

The meaning of the sample's treatment or condition label: approximately nine-day PBMC culture with coronavirus spike peptide pools or control peptides (ViraFEST assay). The ViraFEST assay was used in the study, in which antigen-specific T cells were expanded with peptide pools and expanded clonotypes were subsequently identified by TCR sequencing. The convalescent patients' positive SARS-CoV-2 PCR tests fell between March and December 2020, which was before the Alpha, Beta and Delta variants emerged in the United States. Roughly 2.1 million PBMCs per well were cultured in IMDM with roughly 5% human AB serum and 8.5 to 10 IU/ml IL-2, plus 10 ug/ml peptide pools. Half of the culture medium was replaced with fresh IL-2-containing medium on days 3 and 7. Once the cells had been in culture for around 10 days, the EasySep CD4+ T cell isolation kit was used to isolate CD4+ T cells by negative selection. PBMCs were separated from whole blood using Ficoll-Paque Plus gradient centrifugation and then either used fresh or cryopreserved at -140C. In general, triplicate wells were set up for every culture condition.

Ends trimmed: V by 6 bases, J by 1 base; bases unmatched to a gene: 2. Looking up the germline V gene yields CDR1 MNHEY and CDR2 SVGEGT. From the cysteine through the phenylalanine, the CDR3 covers 15 amino acids. Of all the DNA, just the CDR3 is kept, 45 bases in frame from base 1. The sample consisted of CD4+ T cells from blood, cultured in vitro, taken before SARS-CoV-2 vaccination. The chain uses TRBV6-2 or TRBV6-3 and TRBJ2-3; 12 central nucleotides agree with TRBD2. This TCR derives from a human donor who had recovered from COVID-19. The nucleotide sequence reads as follows: TGTGCCAGCAGCGGGACTAGCGGGCGCACAGATACGCAGTATTTT. Its protein is CASSGTSGRTDTQYF.